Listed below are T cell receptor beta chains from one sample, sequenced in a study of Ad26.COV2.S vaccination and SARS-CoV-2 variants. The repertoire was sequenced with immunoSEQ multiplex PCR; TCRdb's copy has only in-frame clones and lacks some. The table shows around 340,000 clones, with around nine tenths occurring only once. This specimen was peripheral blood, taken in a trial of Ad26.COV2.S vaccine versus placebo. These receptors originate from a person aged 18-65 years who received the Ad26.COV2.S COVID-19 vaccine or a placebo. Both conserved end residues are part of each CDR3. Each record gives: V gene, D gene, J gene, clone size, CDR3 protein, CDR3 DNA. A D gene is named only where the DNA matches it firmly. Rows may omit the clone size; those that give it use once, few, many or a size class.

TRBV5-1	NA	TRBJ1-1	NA	CASSLSTPTYEAFF	TGCGCCAGCAGCTTGTCCACCCCGACCTATGAAGCTTTCTTT
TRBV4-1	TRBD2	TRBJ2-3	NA	CASSQGWGLAGDFTDTQYF	TGCGCCAGCAGCCAAGGGTGGGGACTAGCGGGGGACTTCACAGATACGCAGTATTTT
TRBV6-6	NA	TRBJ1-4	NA	CASSYSTVQNEKLFF	TGTGCCAGCAGTTACTCGACTGTCCAAAATGAAAAACTGTTTTTT
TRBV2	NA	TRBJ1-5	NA	CASSERGFGNQPQHF	TGTGCCAGCAGTGAAAGGGGATTTGGCAATCAGCCCCAGCATTTT
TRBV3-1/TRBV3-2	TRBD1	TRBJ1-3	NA	CASSQPQVAGGYGNTIYF	TGTGCCAGCAGCCAGCCCCAAGTAGCAGGGGGGTACGGAAACACCATATATTTT
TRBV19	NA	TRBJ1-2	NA	CATQKGGGYGYTF	TGTGCCACCCAAAAGGGGGGCGGCTATGGCTACACCTTC
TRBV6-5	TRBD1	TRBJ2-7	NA	CASSYLPGTGVPEQYF	TGTGCCAGCAGTTACCTTCCCGGGACAGGGGTTCCCGAGCAGTACTTC
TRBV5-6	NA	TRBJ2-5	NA	CASSLDYRVEETQYF	TGTGCCAGCAGCTTGGACTACCGGGTGGAGGAGACCCAGTACTTC
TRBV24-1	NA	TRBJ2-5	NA	CAHGRQRETQYF	TGTGCCCACGGTCGCCAAAGAGAGACCCAGTACTTC
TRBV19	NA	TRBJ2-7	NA	CASNSGASSYEQYF	TGTGCCAGTAATTCAGGGGCAAGCTCCTACGAGCAGTACTTC
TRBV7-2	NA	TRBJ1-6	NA	CASSLLGGWYSYNSPLHF	TGTGCCAGCAGCTTATTGGGGGGCTGGTATTCCTATAATTCACCCCTCCACTTT
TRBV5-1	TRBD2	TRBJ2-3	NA	CASSFREDTDTQYF	TGCGCCAGCAGCTTCCGGGAGGACACAGATACGCAGTATTTT
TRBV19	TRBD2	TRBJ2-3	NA	CASSPTSGGYVIVTDTQYF	TGTGCCAGTAGCCCGACTAGCGGGGGGTATGTTATTGTGACAGATACGCAGTATTTT
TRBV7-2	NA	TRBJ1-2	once	CASTPGRENYGYTF	TGTGCCAGCACCCCGGGACGTGAAAACTATGGCTACACCTTC
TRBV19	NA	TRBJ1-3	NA	CASTKRGSSGNTIYF	TGTGCCAGTACCAAGCGTGGGAGCTCTGGAAACACCATATATTTT
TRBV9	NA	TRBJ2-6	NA	CASSVVSQLSGANVLTF	TGTGCCAGCAGCGTAGTCTCCCAATTATCTGGGGCCAACGTCCTGACTTTC
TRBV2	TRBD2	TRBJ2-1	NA	CATLAGDVYEQFF	TGTGCCACACTAGCGGGGGATGTATATGAGCAGTTCTTC
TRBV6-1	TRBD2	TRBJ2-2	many	CASSAASGSADTGELFF	TGTGCCAGCAGTGCGGCTAGCGGGAGTGCGGACACCGGGGAGCTGTTTTTT
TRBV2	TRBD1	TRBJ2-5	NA	CASSESRQGETQYF	TGTGCCAGCAGTGAATCCCGACAGGGGGAGACCCAGTACTTC
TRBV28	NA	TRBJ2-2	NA	CASRTRINTGELFF	TGTGCCAGCAGAACACGGATTAACACCGGGGAGCTGTTTTTT
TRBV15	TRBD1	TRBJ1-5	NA	CATKGQGFGQPQHF	TGTGCCACAAAAGGACAGGGCTTCGGTCAGCCCCAGCATTTT
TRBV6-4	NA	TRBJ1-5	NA	CASSSQGTYSNQPQHF	TGTGCCAGCAGTTCACAGGGAACTTATAGCAATCAGCCCCAGCATTTT
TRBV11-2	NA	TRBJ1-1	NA	CASSLAGGSGTEAFF	TGTGCCAGCAGCTTAGCCGGGGGGAGTGGCACTGAAGCTTTCTTT
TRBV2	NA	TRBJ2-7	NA	CASVRDTSYEQYF	TGTGCCAGCGTCCGGGACACCTCCTACGAGCAGTACTTC
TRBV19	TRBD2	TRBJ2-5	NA	CASSAGGAETQYF	TGTGCCAGTAGTGCGGGGGGGGCAGAGACCCAGTACTTC
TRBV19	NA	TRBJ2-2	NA	CASSRGAAANTGELFF	TGTGCCAGTAGTAGGGGCGCGGCTGCGAACACCGGGGAGCTGTTTTTT